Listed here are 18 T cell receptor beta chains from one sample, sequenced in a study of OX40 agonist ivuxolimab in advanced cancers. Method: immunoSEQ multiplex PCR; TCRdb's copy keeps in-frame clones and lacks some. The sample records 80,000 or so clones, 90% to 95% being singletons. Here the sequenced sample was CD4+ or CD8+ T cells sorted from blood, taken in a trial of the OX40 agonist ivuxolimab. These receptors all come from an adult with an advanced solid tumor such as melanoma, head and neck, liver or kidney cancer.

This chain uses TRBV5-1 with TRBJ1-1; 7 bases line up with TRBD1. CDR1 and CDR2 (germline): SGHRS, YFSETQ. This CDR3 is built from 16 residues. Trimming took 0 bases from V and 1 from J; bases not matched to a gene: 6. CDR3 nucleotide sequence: TGCGCCAGCAGCTTGGAGGGGGCCAGGGCGAACACTGAAGCTTTCTTT. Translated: CASSLEGARANTEAFF.

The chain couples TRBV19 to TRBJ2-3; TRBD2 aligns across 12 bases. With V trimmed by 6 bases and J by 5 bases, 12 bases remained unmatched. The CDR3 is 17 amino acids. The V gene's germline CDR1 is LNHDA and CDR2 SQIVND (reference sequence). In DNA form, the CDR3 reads TGTGCCAGTAGGACCGGGACTAGCGGGCTGAGAGGAGATACGCAGTATTTT. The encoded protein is CASRTGTSGLRGDTQYF.

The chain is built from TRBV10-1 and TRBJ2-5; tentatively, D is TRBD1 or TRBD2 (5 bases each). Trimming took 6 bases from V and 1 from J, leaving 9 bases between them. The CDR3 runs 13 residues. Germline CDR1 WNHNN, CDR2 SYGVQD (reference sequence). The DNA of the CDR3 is TGCGCCAGCAGCGACGGGACCCAAGAGACCCAGTACTTC. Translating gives CASSDGTQETQYF.

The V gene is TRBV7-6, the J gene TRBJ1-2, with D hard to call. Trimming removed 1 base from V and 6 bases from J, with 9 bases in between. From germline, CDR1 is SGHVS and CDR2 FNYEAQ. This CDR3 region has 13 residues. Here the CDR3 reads CASSLGDRDGYTF. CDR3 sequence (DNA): TGTGCCAGCAGCTTAGGTGACCGGGATGGCTACACCTTC.

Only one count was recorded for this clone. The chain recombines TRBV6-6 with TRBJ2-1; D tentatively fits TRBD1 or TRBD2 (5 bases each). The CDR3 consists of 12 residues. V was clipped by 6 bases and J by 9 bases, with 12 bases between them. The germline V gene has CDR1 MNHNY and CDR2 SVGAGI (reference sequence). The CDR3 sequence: CASRETGGEQFF. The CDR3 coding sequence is TGTGCCAGCAGGGAAACTGGGGGTGAGCAGTTCTTC.

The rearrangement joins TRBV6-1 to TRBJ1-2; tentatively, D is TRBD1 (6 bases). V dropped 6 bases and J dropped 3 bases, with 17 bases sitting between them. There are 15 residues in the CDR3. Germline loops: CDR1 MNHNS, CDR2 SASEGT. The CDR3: CASSGNRAHDYGYTF. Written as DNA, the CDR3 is TGTGCCAGCAGCGGAAACAGGGCTCACGACTATGGCTACACCTTC.

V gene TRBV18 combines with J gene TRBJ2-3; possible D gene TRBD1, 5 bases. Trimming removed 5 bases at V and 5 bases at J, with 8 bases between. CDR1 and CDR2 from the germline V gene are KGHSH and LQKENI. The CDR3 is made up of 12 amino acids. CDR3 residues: CASSEDRDTQYF. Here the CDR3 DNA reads TGTGCCAGCTCAGAAGACAGAGATACGCAGTATTTT.

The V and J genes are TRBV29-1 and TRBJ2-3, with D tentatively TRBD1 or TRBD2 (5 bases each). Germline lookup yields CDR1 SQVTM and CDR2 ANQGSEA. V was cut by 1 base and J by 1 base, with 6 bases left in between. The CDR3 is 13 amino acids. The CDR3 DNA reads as TGCAGCGTTGAAGTGGGGGGCACAGATACGCAGTATTTT. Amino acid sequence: CSVEVGGTDTQYF.

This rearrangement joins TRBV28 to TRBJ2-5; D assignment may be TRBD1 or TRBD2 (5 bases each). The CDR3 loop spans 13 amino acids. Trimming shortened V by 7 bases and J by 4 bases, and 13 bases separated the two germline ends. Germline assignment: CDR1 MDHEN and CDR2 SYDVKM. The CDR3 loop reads CASNGGGGETQYF. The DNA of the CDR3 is TGTGCCAGCAATGGGGGTGGAGGAGAGACCCAGTACTTC.

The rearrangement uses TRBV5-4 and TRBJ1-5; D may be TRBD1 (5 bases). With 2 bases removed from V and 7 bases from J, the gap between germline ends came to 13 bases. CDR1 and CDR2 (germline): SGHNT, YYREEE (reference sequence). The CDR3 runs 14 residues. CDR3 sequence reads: CASSLQGAGQPQHF. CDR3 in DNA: TGTGCCAGCAGCTTACAAGGGGCCGGGCAGCCCCAGCATTTT.

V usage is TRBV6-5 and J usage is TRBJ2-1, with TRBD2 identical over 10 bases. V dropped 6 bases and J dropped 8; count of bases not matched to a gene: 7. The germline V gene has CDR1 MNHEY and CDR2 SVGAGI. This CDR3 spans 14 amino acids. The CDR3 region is CASSRSGGWDEQFF. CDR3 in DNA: TGTGCCAGCAGCCGTAGCGGGGGGTGGGATGAGCAGTTCTTC.

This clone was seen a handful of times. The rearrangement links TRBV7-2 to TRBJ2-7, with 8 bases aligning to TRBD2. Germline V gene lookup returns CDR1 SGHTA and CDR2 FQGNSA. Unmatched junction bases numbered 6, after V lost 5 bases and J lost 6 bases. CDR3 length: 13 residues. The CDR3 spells CASSGSGSGEQYF. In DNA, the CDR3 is TGTGCCAGCAGCGGCAGCGGGAGCGGCGAGCAGTACTTC.

The CDR3 here is CASSLLGNTEAFF. CDR3 sequence (DNA): TGTGCCAGCAGCTTATTAGGGAACACTGAAGCTTTCTTT. J is TRBJ1-1 and V is TRBV7-2; D unresolved. Trimming removed 2 bases at V and 1 base at J, with 5 bases between. Germline V gives CDR1 SGHTA, CDR2 FQGNSA. This CDR3 is 13 amino acids long.

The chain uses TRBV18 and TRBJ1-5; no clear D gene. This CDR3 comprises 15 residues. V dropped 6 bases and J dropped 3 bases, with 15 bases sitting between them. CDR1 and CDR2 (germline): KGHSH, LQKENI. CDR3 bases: TGTGCCAGCTCCCTTACAGAGCAGACCAATCAGCCCCAGCATTTT. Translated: CASSLTEQTNQPQHF.

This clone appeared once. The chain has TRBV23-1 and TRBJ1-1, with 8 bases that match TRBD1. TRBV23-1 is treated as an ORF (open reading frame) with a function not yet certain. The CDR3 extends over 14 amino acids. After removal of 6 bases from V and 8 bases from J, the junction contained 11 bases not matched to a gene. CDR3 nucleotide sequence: TGCGCCAGCAGGCCCGGGACAGGTACTCGAGAAGCTTTCTTT. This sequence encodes CASRPGTGTREAFF.

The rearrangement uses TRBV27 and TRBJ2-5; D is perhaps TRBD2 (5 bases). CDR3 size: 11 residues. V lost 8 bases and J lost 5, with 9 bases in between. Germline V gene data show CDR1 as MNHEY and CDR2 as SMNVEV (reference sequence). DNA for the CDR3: TGTGCCAGCCGGACTGGTGAGACCCAGTACTTC. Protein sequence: CASRTGETQYF.

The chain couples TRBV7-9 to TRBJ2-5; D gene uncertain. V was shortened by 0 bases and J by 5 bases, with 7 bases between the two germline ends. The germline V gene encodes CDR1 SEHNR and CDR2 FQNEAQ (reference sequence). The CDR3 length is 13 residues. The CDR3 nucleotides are TGTGCCAGCAGCTTAGCGGGTGGTGAGACCCAGTACTTC. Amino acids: CASSLAGGETQYF.

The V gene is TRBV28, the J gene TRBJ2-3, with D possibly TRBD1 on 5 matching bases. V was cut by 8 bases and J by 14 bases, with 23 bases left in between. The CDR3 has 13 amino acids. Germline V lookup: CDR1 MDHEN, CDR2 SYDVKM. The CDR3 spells CASRDSTAGSPYF. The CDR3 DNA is TGTGCCAGCCGCGACTCGACAGCTGGGTCGCCGTATTTT.